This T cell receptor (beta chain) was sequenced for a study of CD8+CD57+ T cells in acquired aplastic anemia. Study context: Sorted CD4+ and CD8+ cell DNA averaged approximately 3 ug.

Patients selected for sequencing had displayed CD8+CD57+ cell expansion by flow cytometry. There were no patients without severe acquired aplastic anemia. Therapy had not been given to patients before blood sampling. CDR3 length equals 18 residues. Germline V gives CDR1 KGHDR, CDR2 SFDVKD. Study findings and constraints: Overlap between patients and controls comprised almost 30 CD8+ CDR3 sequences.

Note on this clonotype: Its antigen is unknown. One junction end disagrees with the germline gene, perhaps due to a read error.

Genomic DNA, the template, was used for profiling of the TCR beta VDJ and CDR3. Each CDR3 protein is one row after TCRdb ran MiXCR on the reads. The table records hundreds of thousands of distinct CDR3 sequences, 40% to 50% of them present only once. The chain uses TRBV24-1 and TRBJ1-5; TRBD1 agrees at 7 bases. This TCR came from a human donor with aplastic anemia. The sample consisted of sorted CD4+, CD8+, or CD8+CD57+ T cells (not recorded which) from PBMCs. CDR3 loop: CASSPNPTGTVGNQPQHF. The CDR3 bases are TGTGCCAGCAGTCCCAACCCGACAGGGACGGTGGGCAATCAGCCCCAGCATTTT.